The T cell receptor (beta chain) under discussion was sequenced for a study of siplizumab effects on memory and regulatory T cells. Study-wide points: Siplizumab significantly reduced alloreactive sequences traceable to unstimulated CD4+ memory cells.

The V end lost 6 bases, the J end lost 3 bases, and 15 bases lay between the germline ends. The CDR3 runs 14 residues. Per the germline V gene, CDR1 is SGDLS and CDR2 is YYNGEE. Generated by immunoSEQ multiplex PCR, the TCRdb table keeps only in-frame clones and is missing some. The sample records about 100,000 clones, approximately 92% being singletons. As regards this clone: Antigen specificity is unknown.

The chain joins TRBV9 to TRBJ1-2; tentative D call: TRBD1 (6 bases). The sample comprised CD4+ T cells sorted from blood. This TCR was recovered from a human donor in good health. CDR3 sequence: CASTSYRVYYGYTF. In DNA, the CDR3 is TGTGCCAGCACTTCGTACAGGGTTTACTATGGCTACACCTTC.